This T cell receptor beta chain was sequenced in a study of T cell responses to AZD1222 COVID-19 vaccine. The study's findings and limits: Targets within unmutated variant regions were reportedly found for nearly half of spike-specific TCRs.

A remark on this clone: No antigen is known for it.

The V and J ends lost 4 bases and 5 bases, in that order; junction bases with no gene match: 5. Germline CDR1 and CDR2: MGHRA and YSYEKL. This CDR3 has 14 amino acids. Repertoires were generated with immunoSEQ multiplex PCR, while TCRdb's copy carries only in-frame clones and drops some. The table has 95,000 to 130,000 clones, roughly 92% seen once. The chain carries TRBV4-1 and TRBJ1-5, with TRBD1 matching 7 bases. Sample: peripheral blood, taken 28 days after the second AZD1222 dose. This receptor was taken from an adult who received the AZD1222 COVID-19 vaccine. The CDR3 here is CASSLTGLHQPQHF. The CDR3 bases are TGCGCCAGCAGCCTGACAGGGTTACATCAGCCCCAGCATTTT.